This T cell receptor beta chain emerged from a study of blood T cell repertoires in COVID-19. Study background: Sites across the United States, Italy and Spain contributed samples from acute and convalescent COVID-19. T cells, B-cell-depleted T cells, or PBMCs provided the cDNA or gDNA that served as material.

In the original processing: Estimation of nucleated cell counts relied on the amplification of reference gene primers. Sequencing was performed with immunoSEQ multiplex PCR; in TCRdb, only in-frame clones are kept and a portion is missing. The D gene and trimming were derived from the DNA, and the V and J assignments and clone size from that table. The profile shows over 100,000 clones, 75% to 85% of them singletons. V was cut by 0 bases and J by 3 bases, with 6 bases left in between. This CDR3 has 13 amino acids. Germline V gives CDR1 SGHRS, CDR2 YFSETQ. The V call is TRBV5-1, the J call TRBJ1-1; D not resolved. Sequencing was carried out using peripheral blood. This TCR came from a woman aged 80 or older with acute or convalescent COVID-19. The chain's CDR3 is CASSLAGYTEAFF. As DNA, the CDR3 is TGCGCCAGCAGCTTGGCAGGATACACTGAAGCTTTCTTT.